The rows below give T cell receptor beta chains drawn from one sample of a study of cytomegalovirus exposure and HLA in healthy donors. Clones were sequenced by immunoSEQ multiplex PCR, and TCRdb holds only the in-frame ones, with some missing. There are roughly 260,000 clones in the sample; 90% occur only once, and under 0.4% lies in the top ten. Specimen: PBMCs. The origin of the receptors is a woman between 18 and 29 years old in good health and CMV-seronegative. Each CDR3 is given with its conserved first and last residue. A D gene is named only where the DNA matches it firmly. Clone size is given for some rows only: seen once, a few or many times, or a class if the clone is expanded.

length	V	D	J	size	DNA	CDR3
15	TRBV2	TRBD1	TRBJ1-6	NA	TGTGCCAGCACCCCACAGGGGGACTATAATTCACCCCTCCACTTT	CASTPQGDYNSPLHF
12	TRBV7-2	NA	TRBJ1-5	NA	TGTGCCAGCAGCTTCCCGGATCAGCCCCAGCATTTT	CASSFPDQPQHF
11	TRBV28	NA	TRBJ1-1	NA	TGTGCCAGCAGTTTTTGGGGGCGTGCTTTCTTT	CASSFWGRAFF
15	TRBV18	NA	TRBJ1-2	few	TGTGCCAGCTCCCAAAACCTGGACAGTAACTATGGCTACACCTTC	CASSQNLDSNYGYTF
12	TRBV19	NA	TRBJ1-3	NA	TGTGCCAGTAGTATCACTGGAAACACCATATATTTT	CASSITGNTIYF
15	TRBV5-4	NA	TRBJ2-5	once	TGTGCCAGCAGCTTTGGCGGGGGCCTCCAAGAGACCCAGTACTTC	CASSFGGGLQETQYF
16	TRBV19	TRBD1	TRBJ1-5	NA	TGTGCCAGTAGTATCTACGGGACAGGGAGTAATCAGCCCCAGCATTTT	CASSIYGTGSNQPQHF
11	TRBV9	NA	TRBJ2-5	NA	TGTGCCAGCAGCGCCGGAGAGACCCAGTACTTC	CASSAGETQYF
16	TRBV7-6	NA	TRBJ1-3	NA	TGTGCCAGCAGCTTAGAGGAGGGTTCGGCCGGAAACACCATATATTTT	CASSLEEGSAGNTIYF
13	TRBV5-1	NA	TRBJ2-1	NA	TGCGCCAGCGCGTTAACGGAGAGGAGTGAGCAGTTCTTC	CASALTERSEQFF
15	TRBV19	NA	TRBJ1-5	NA	TGTGCCAGTAAAATCAGACAGGATAGCAATCAGCCCCAGCATTTT	CASKIRQDSNQPQHF
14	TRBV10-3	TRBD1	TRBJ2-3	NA	TGTGCCATCAGGAAGGACAGGGGGCCAGATACGCAGTATTTT	CAIRKDRGPDTQYF
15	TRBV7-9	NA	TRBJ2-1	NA	TGTGCCAGCAGCTTGCTGTCAGGCTCCTACAATGAGCAGTTCTTC	CASSLLSGSYNEQFF
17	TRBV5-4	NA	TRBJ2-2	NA	TGTGCCAGCAGCTTGGCAGTGAGGCCTACATCACCCGGGGAGCTGTTTTTT	CASSLAVRPTSPGELFF
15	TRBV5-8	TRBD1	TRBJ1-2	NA	TGTGCCAGCAGCTGGGGGACAGGGGGCGGCTATGGCTACACCTTC	CASSWGTGGGYGYTF
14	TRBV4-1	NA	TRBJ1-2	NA	TGCGCCAGCAGCCAAGTCAGCGGGAACTATGGCTACACCTTC	CASSQVSGNYGYTF
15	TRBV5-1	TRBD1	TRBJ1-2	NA	TGCGCCAGCAGCGGACAGGGTTTGGGGGCCGGTGGCTACACCTTC	CASSGQGLGAGGYTF
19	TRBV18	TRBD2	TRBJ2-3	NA	TGTGCCAGCTCCGGGACTAGCGGGCCCCCCAAACTCACCACAGATACGCAGTATTTT	CASSGTSGPPKLTTDTQYF
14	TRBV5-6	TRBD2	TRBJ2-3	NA	TGTGCCAGCAGGGAAGCGGGGGACACAGATACGCAGTATTTT	CASREAGDTDTQYF
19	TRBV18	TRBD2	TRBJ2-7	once	TGTGCCAGCTCACCCCCGGGACTAGCGGGGGCAAGGGTCTCCTACGAGCAGTACTTC	CASSPPGLAGARVSYEQYF
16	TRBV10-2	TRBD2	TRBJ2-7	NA	TGCGCCAGCAGTGGGGTTTCGAGGGTAGCGGGGCTCGAGCAGTACTTC	CASSGVSRVAGLEQYF
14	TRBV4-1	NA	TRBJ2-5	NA	TGCGCCAGCAGCCTTACAGGGGGGGGAGAGACCCAGTACTTC	CASSLTGGGETQYF
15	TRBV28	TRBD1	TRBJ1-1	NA	TGTGCCAGCAGTCCAACGGGACAGGGGAACACTGAAGCTTTCTTT	CASSPTGQGNTEAFF
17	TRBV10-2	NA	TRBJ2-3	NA	TGCGCCAGCAGTGGGGACTTCTTCTCCGAGATCACAGATACGCAGTATTTT	CASSGDFFSEITDTQYF
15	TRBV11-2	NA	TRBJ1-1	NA	TGTGCCAGCAGCCCGAACCGGGGGAAAGGCACTGAAGCTTTCTTT	CASSPNRGKGTEAFF
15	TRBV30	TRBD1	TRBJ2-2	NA	TGTGCCTTCCTTACCGGGACAGGGTTCCCCGGGGAGCTGTTTTTT	CAFLTGTGFPGELFF
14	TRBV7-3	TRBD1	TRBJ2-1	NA	TGTGCCAGCAGCTCGGGACAGGACCACAATGAGCAGTTCTTC	CASSSGQDHNEQFF
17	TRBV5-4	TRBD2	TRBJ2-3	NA	TGTGCCAGCAGCTCATTCGGACTAGCGGGGGCCACAGATACGCAGTATTTT	CASSSFGLAGATDTQYF